Given below is one TCR beta chain in context. The CDR3 is 14 amino acids. The V end lost 5 bases, the J end lost 3 bases, and 11 bases lay between the germline ends. Per germline, CDR1 MDHEN and CDR2 SYDVKM. This record comes from a study of blood T cell repertoires in COVID-19. About the research overall: Sources were T cells, B-cell-depleted T cells, or PBMCs; the material itself was cDNA or gDNA.

In the source study's methods: Amplification of reference gene primers provided the estimated nucleated cell counts. TCRdb keeps only in-frame clones here, not all; method: immunoSEQ multiplex PCR. V, J and clone size reflect that table, while D and trimming were determined from the DNA. The sample lists a few hundred thousand clones, approximately 87% occurring once. The TCR sequence derives from a woman aged 50 to 60 with active or convalescent COVID-19. The material sequenced was peripheral blood. The J gene is TRBJ2-1, the V gene TRBV28; D might be TRBD2 (5 bases). CDR3 sequence (DNA): TGTGCCAGCAGTAGCGACTACCTCTACAATGAGCAGTTCTTC. Encoded protein: CASSSDYLYNEQFF.